This TCR beta chain comes out of a study of cytomegalovirus exposure and HLA in healthy donors. About this clone itself: Antigen specificity is unknown. This sample also contains other DNA sequences that code for the same CDR3.

Per the germline V gene, CDR1 is SGHDT and CDR2 is YYEEEE. The CDR3 is 14 residues long. Trimming at V came to 4 bases and at J to 5 bases, leaving 6 bases not matched to a gene. Researchers ran the PCR with 60 Vbeta and 13 Jbeta primers. Clones were sequenced by immunoSEQ multiplex PCR, and TCRdb holds only the in-frame ones, with some missing. The sample lists about 190,000 clones, about 77% occurring once. Study-wide results and caveats: A link between a missense DCLRE1C variant and TCR beta V- and J-gene trimming emerged from a later analysis. Among the sequence variants, a highly shared cluster was likely an artifact of sequencing. After further analysis at a later stage, roughly 16,000 TCR beta sequences were associated with HLA alleles at 0.05 false discovery rate.

The receptor was derived from a woman in her twenties or thirties in good health and CMV-seropositive. Sequenced sample: PBMCs. The chain joins TRBV5-6 to TRBJ1-5, with 7 bases aligning to TRBD1. For the CDR3, the DNA is TGTGCCAGCAGCCCTGACAGGGTGCATCAGCCCCAGCATTTT. Translation: CASSPDRVHQPQHF. The variable domain in full, completed from reference TRBV5-6 and TRBJ1-5, reads DAGVTQSPTHLIKTRGQQVTLRCSPKSGHDTVSWYQQALGQGPQFIFQYYEEEERQRGNFPDRFSGHQFPNYSSELNVNALLLGDSALYLCASSPDRVHQPQHFGDGTRLSIL.